Following are 18 T cell receptor beta chains from one sample sequenced in a study of T cells in Graves' hyperthyroidism and ophthalmopathy. Authors of the study amplified TCR beta CDR3 regions from RNA transcripts. When the TCR CDR3 underwent first-round RT-PCR, the HTBI primer set was used. TCRdb itself ran the multiplex PCR reads through MiXCR, one entry per CDR3 protein. The sample carries about 350,000 distinct CDR3 sequences, around 18% recorded once. The sample was blood. The receptors were gathered from a woman in her thirties or forties with Graves' ophthalmopathy.

This sequence joins TRBV7-3 and TRBJ2-7; TRBD1 aligns across 7 bases. The ends lost 5 bases at V and 6 bases at J; junction bases unmatched: 7. From germline, CDR1 is SGHTA and CDR2 FQGTGA. The CDR3 is made up of 13 amino acids. CDR3 sequence reads: CASSPSRGSEQYF. The CDR3 DNA is TGTGCCAGCAGCCCAAGCAGGGGGAGCGAGCAGTACTTC.

This clonotype was recorded many times. The chain couples TRBV12-3 or TRBV12-4 to TRBJ1-1; 9 nucleotides agree with TRBD1. The V gene end was trimmed by 7 bases and the J gene end by 8 bases; junction bases not matched to a gene: 11. This CDR3 comprises 14 residues. The CDR3 sequence: CASTRGQGVPEAFF. The CDR3 DNA sequence: TGTGCCAGCACGCGGGGACAGGGAGTCCCCGAAGCTTTCTTT.

This clonotype was picked up many times. The chain links TRBV6-1 to TRBJ2-5; D may correspond to TRBD1 or TRBD2 (5 bases each). Germline V gene sequence: CDR1 MNHNS, CDR2 SASEGT. Trimming took off 4 bases at V and 5 bases at J, with 17 bases between the two ends. This CDR3 has 15 amino acids. The CDR3 nucleotides are TGTGCCAGCAGTGCGGGACGCGTTCTAGGGGAGACCCAGTACTTC. Translating gives CASSAGRVLGETQYF.

This clonotype was counted only a few times. The V call is TRBV19, the J call TRBJ2-4; weak D call: TRBD1 (6 bases). From germline, CDR1 is LNHDA and CDR2 SQIVND (reference sequence). The CDR3 covers 12 residues. Trimming took 3 bases from V and 12 from J, leaving 12 bases between them. DNA for the CDR3: TGTGCCAGTAGTATCCAAACAGGGAATCAGTACTTC. The encoded protein is CASSIQTGNQYF. The variable domain in full, completed from reference TRBV19 and TRBJ2-4, reads DGGITQSPKYLFRKEGQNVTLSCEQNLNHDAMYWYRQDPGQGLRLIYYSQIVNDFQKGDIAEGYSVSREKKESFPLTVTSAQKNPTAFYLCASSIQTGNQYFGAGTRLSVL.

Notes on this clonotype: A much larger clonotype is one base distant, so this may be a read error. The rearrangement uses TRBV7-2 and TRBJ2-3; 7 bases fit TRBD2. This CDR3 region has 15 residues. Germline-derived CDR1 and CDR2 are SGHTA and FQGNSA. CDR3 residues: CAGSLVLSGKDTQYF. The CDR3 DNA is TGTGCCGGCAGCTTAGTGCTAAGCGGGAAGGATACGCAGTATTTT.

This clonotype was found many times. The chain uses TRBV7-8 and TRBJ2-7; 9 nucleotides agree with TRBD1. CDR3 length: 16 residues. Germline-derived CDR1 and CDR2 are SGHVS and FQNEAQ. Trimming removed 0 bases from V and 0 bases from J; junction bases left unmatched: 3. CDR3 sequence: CASSLARQGDSYEQYF. Here the CDR3 DNA reads TGTGCCAGCAGCTTAGCGAGACAGGGGGACTCCTACGAGCAGTACTTC.

This clonotype is a singleton in its sample. The chain uses TRBV12-3 or TRBV12-4 and TRBJ1-2, with D maybe TRBD1 (5 bases). CDR3 length: 13 residues. V lost 11 bases and J 4 bases, leaving 17 bases between the germline ends. Here the CDR3 reads CALRGKRGYGYTF. The CDR3 DNA sequence: TGTGCCTTGAGGGGCAAGCGAGGCTATGGCTACACCTTC.

The table lists this clonotype with many counts. This sequence joins TRBV19 and TRBJ2-2; no clear D. Trimming removed 5 bases at V and 3 bases at J, with 7 bases between. Germline V CDR1 and CDR2: LNHDA, SQIVND (reference sequence). The CDR3 is 13 residues long. The CDR3 region has the DNA TGTGCCAGTAGTGTCGGTTACACCGGGGAGCTGTTTTTT. Translation gives CASSVGYTGELFF.

This clonotype was counted between two and nine times. The rearrangement uses TRBV27 and TRBJ2-2, with 7 bases matching TRBD2. V dropped 2 bases and J dropped 8; count of bases not matched to a gene: 8. Germline-derived CDR1 and CDR2 are MNHEY and SMNVEV (reference sequence). This CDR3 comprises 15 residues. This chain's CDR3 is CASSLSSSGEGELFF. For the CDR3, the DNA is TGTGCCAGCAGTTTAAGCTCTAGCGGAGAGGGGGAGCTGTTTTTT.

The chain recombines TRBV6-2 or TRBV6-3 with TRBJ2-3, with 13 bases aligning to TRBD2. The V segment lost 5 bases and the J segment 1 base; nucleotides outside the gene matches: 6. The CDR3 has 17 amino acids. Germline V CDR1 and CDR2: MNHEY, SVGEGT. The DNA of the CDR3 is TGTGCCAGCAGTCTTCTCGGACTAGCGGGAGGCACAGATACGCAGTATTTT. It codes for CASSLLGLAGGTDTQYF.

This clonotype was recorded many times. V usage is TRBV27 and J usage is TRBJ2-6; D remains unclear. Per germline, CDR1 MNHEY and CDR2 SMNVEV (reference sequence). The V end was cut by 3 bases, the J end by 0 bases, with 9 bases between. The CDR3 loop spans 16 amino acids. CDR3 sequence (DNA): TGTGCCAGCAGTTTTGAGGTCAGCTCTGGGGCCAACGTCCTGACTTTC. This sequence encodes CASSFEVSSGANVLTF.

This clonotype showed up many times. In DNA form, the CDR3 reads TGTGCCAGCAGCTTTGACATTGACTACGAGCAGTACTTC. This translates into CASSFDIDYEQYF. The V and J genes are TRBV7-3 and TRBJ2-7; D is unclear. Germline CDR1 reads SGHTA; CDR2 reads FQGTGA. This CDR3 region has 13 residues. The germline V and J ends were trimmed by 3 bases and 3 bases, with 9 bases remaining between them. Looking up the rest from reference TRBV7-3 and TRBJ2-7 gives the full variable domain: GAGVSQTPSNKVTEKGKYVELRCDPISGHTALYWYRQSLGQGPEFLIYFQGTGAADDSGLPNDRFFAVRPEGSVSTLKIQRTERGDSAVYLCASSFDIDYEQYFGPGTRLTVT.

This clonotype has at least ten counts. V is TRBV5-6 and J is TRBJ2-7, with 10 bases lining up with TRBD2. Germline CDR1 and CDR2: SGHDT and YYEEEE. The CDR3 spans 14 residues. Unmatched junction bases numbered 7, after V lost 5 bases and J lost 5 bases. Here the CDR3 DNA reads TGTGCCAGCAGGTCGGGACTAGCGATTGACGAGCAGTACTTC. Translation gives CASRSGLAIDEQYF.

The chain employs TRBV5-1 and TRBJ2-2; 14 bases agree with TRBD2. The length of the CDR3 is 18 residues. In germline, CDR1 is SGHRS, CDR2 YFSETQ. The junction had 14 bases not matched to a gene; V was cut back by 4 bases and J by 9 bases. CDR3 DNA sequence: TGCGCCAGCAGCCAACCGGGCGGGACTAGCGGGAGTGTATGGGAGCTGTTTTTT. Translated, it gives CASSQPGGTSGSVWELFF.

DNA of the CDR3: TGTGCCAGCAGTTTTCGACAGGGCCAGACCCAGTACTTC. Translated, it gives CASSFRQGQTQYF. V and J are TRBV6-9 and TRBJ2-5, with TRBD1 matching over 7 bases. The CDR3 is 13 amino acids. The ends lost 4 bases at V and 6 bases at J; junction bases unmatched: 5. Germline lookup yields CDR1 MNHGY and CDR2 SVAAGI.

At least ten counts were recorded for this clonotype. The chain couples TRBV29-1 to TRBJ1-1; maybe TRBD1 (5 bases). CDR1 is SQVTM and CDR2 is ANQGSEA in the germline V gene. CDR3 length equals 15 residues. V was trimmed by 5 bases and J by 1 base, leaving 17 bases between them. The CDR3 loop reads CSVRTPTDRNTEAFF. Written as DNA, the CDR3 is TGCAGCGTTCGTACGCCGACCGACAGGAACACTGAAGCTTTCTTT.

The chain employs TRBV6-2 or TRBV6-3 and TRBJ1-5, with 8 bases aligning to TRBD1. Germline V gene lookup returns CDR1 MNHEY and CDR2 SVGEGT. The junction had 8 bases not matched to a gene; V was cut back by 6 bases and J by 7 bases. The CDR3 contains 14 residues. CDR3 coding DNA: TGTGCCAGCAGATCAGGGGGCCCCGGACAGCCCCAGCATTTT. Its translation: CASRSGGPGQPQHF.

This clonotype occurred many times. The rearrangement uses TRBV15 and TRBJ2-7, with D unresolved. This CDR3 has 12 residues. V was shortened by 6 bases and J by 5 bases, with 11 bases between the two germline ends. CDR1 and CDR2 (germline): LNHNV, YYDKDF (reference sequence). For the CDR3, the DNA is TGTGCCACCAGTGTGAGGAGCAACGAGCAGTACTTC. It encodes CATSVRSNEQYF.